These 3 T cell receptor beta chains were sequenced from one sample in a study of T cell responses to AZD1222 COVID-19 vaccine (dated by TCRdb to the early 2020s). The meaning of the sample's time point label: baseline before first vaccination. Libraries were constructed by the immunoSEQ multiplex PCR assay. TCRdb's version of the immuneACCESS table is confined to in-frame rearrangements and falls short of the full clone set. An unresolved V gene accounts for under half of the shortfall where checked; the remainder is of unknown origin. For this sample the table gives about 180,000 clones, of which 88% were detected only once. Of the sample, more than 0.4% falls within the top ten clones. Source: peripheral blood, taken on day 0 of AZD1222 vaccination. Receptor source: an adult in good health.

The V and J genes are TRBV9 and TRBJ1-5; the D gene is possibly TRBD1 (5 bases). In germline, CDR1 is SGDLS, CDR2 YYNGEE. The CDR3 extends over 14 amino acids. V was cut by 4 bases and J by 3 bases, with 11 bases left in between. The chain's CDR3 is CASSPGRLNQPQHF. DNA for the CDR3: TGTGCCAGCAGCCCGGGACGGCTCAATCAGCCCCAGCATTTT.

The rearrangement joins TRBV7-9 to TRBJ1-2, with D perhaps TRBD1 (5 bases). The V and J ends lost 4 bases and 5 bases respectively, with 17 bases between them. The germline CDR1 and CDR2 sequences are SEHNR and FQNEAQ (reference sequence). The CDR3 covers 15 residues. The CDR3 spells CASSSPGRPLYGYTF. As DNA, the CDR3 is TGTGCCAGCAGCTCTCCGGGACGGCCCCTATATGGCTACACCTTC.

This clone has a handful of counts. The gene calls are TRBV1 and TRBJ1-5; the table's D gene call, TRBD1, was not cross checked with the DNA. TRBV1 is labeled a pseudogene. The CDR3 runs 17 residues. The CDR3 nucleotides read TGCACCAGCAGCCAAGACGGCAGCCCCCGAGCAGGTCAGCCCCAGCATTTT. Translation: CTSSQDGSPRAGQPQHF.